This T cell receptor (beta chain) was sequenced for a study of blood T cell repertoires in COVID-19 (dated by TCRdb to the early 2020s). In the study overall: The collaborator samples originated in the United States, Italy and Spain and spanned the acute and convalescent phases of COVID-19. Samples were obtained from the ongoing ImmuneRACE study (first 160 participants) and from about 1,300 subjects provided by 6 global collaborators. Sample metadata almost always included a de-identified subject ID, COVID-19 status, age in years and sex. Deeply sampled blood TCRbeta repertoires from subjects exposed to, actively infected with, or recovered from COVID-19 were included in the dataset. Where available, HLA class I and class II types were taken from metadata supplied by the sample provider and were not determined by assay-based typing. The prospective study material was composed of cDNA or gDNA derived from T cells, B-cell-depleted T cells, or PBMCs. A freely available public database, intended as a resource for researchers studying the immune response to SARS-CoV-2, is where the repertoires were released.

TCRbeta CDR3 regions were amplified from genomic DNA using the immunoSEQ Assay, a bias-controlled multiplex PCR. The study's processing was this. The number of nucleated cells in each sample was estimated from the amplification of reference gene primers within the assay. To quantify the absolute abundance of each unique TCRbeta CDR3 rearrangement, sequence reads were collapsed and filtered. Productive Simpson clonality was computed per sample as the square root of Simpson's diversity index over productive rearrangements. This immuneACCESS table, as held by TCRdb, lists in-frame sequences with V and J called but not all clones. Of the missing ones, under half trace to an unresolved V gene in checked studies; the others have no known cause. V and J calls and clone size come straight from that table; D and trimming were deduced from the DNA. Across this sample there are some 350,000 clones, with around 90% seen only once. Of the sample, roughly 3.4% is held by the ten largest clones.

Per the germline V gene (reference sequence), SEHNR is the CDR1 and FQNEAQ is the CDR2. Counted from cysteine to phenylalanine, this CDR3 has 12 amino acids. Only the CDR3 DNA stays, 36 bases, in frame from base 1. At the junction V is shortened by 11 bases and J by 1 base, with 8 bases in between. A note on this clone: Its recognized antigen is unknown. No per-base quality is available; no much larger clone lies one base away.

A second Seattle source provided samples from volunteer blood donors who had recovered from COVID-19. Collaborating institutions collected whole blood in K2EDTA tubes following their own protocols. For TCRbeta analysis, collaborators shipped samples as frozen whole blood, isolated PBMCs, or DNA extracted from either of those sample types. Study-wide findings and limitations: How much clinical and demographic metadata was included differed by source and by participant, and the metadata was provided uncurated.

The sample taken for sequencing was peripheral blood. The source is a woman between 18 and 29 years old who had recovered from COVID-19. This chain is built from TRBV7-9 and TRBJ1-4; no D gene call is confident. The DNA sequence reads TGTGCCTGCCGGGAAACTAATGAAAAACTGTTTTTT. Protein translation: CACRETNEKLFF.